This T cell receptor beta chain stems from a study of blood T cell repertoires in COVID-19. The CDR3 runs to 15 residues. Germline CDR1 is SGHRS and CDR2 is YFSETQ. The junction had 11 bases not matched to a gene; V was cut back by 3 bases and J by 6 bases. Assay: immunoSEQ multiplex PCR; the TCRdb copy retains only in-frame clones and omits some. The sample shows 450,000 to 500,000 clones, 75% to 90% of them seen only once. Sequenced: peripheral blood. The rearrangement joins TRBV5-1 to TRBJ2-5, with TRBD2 matching over 7 bases. The TCR was taken from a human donor in a cohort sampled during active COVID-19. CDR3: CASSSGLVMIKTQYF. The CDR3 coding sequence is TGCGCCAGCAGCTCCGGACTAGTAATGATAAAGACCCAGTACTTC.